This paragraph covers one TCR beta chain sequence. Its antigen is as yet unknown. Amplification yielded TCR beta CDR3 regions, with RNA transcripts as the source. Researchers ran a first-round RT-PCR on the TCR CDR3 using the HTBI primer set. From the multiplex PCR reads, TCRdb called clonotypes with MiXCR, one entry per CDR3 protein. Of 350,000 to 400,000 distinct CDR3 sequences in the sample, about 15% are singletons; the top ten hold about 30%. This sample was included in a study of T cells in Graves' hyperthyroidism and ophthalmopathy. Trimming shortened V by 5 bases and J by 7 bases, and 9 bases separated the two germline ends. The CDR3 has 12 residues. CDR1 ENHRY and CDR2 SYGVKD come from the germline V gene. The study's findings and limits: It was a median about seven months before onset that the model predicted ophthalmopathy.

This receptor was taken from a woman between 25 and 40 years old with Graves' hyperthyroidism. The chain uses TRBV10-3 and TRBJ2-1; D unclear. Sequencing used blood. The CDR3 loop reads CAISPTSNEQFF. The CDR3 bases are TGTGCCATCAGTCCCACGAGTAATGAGCAGTTCTTC.